The entry below gives a single T cell receptor (beta chain) sequence along with its context. Its antigen is unknown. Base qualities are not recorded, but no much larger clone differs from it by a single base. This sample was taken from a study of Graves' ophthalmopathy and Graves' hyperthyroidism (dated by TCRdb to the late 2010s). Regarding the study in general: Peripheral blood was collected before any treatment was given, at the time of initial diagnosis. TCR beta repertoire signatures were used to distinguish Graves' ophthalmopathy from Graves' hyperthyroidism and to predict progression to ophthalmopathy. In total, 135 blood samples were TCR-sequenced: 40 to 45 ophthalmopathy, some 72 hyperthyroidism and roughly 17 hyperthyroidism-to-ophthalmopathy patients. To explore V-J signatures distinguishing ophthalmopathy from hyperthyroidism, a discovery set of 100 patients (roughly 45 ophthalmopathy, 55 to 60 stable hyperthyroidism) was enrolled. An independent validation cohort comprised 18 hyperthyroidism patients and over 15 patients who later progressed from hyperthyroidism to ophthalmopathy. T-cell repertoires of thyroid tissue and blood were compared in five or six hyperthyroidism patients. After sampling, hyperthyroidism patients received methimazole starting at 30 mg daily, and ophthalmopathy patients received high-dose intravenous methylprednisolone. The 90 to 100 discovery patients were randomly divided into training and test sets at a 7:3 ratio.

The CDR3, cysteine through phenylalanine, is 17 amino acids long. The CDR3 DNA has 51 bases and is translated from base 1. Based on the germline V gene, the CDR1 and CDR2 sequences are SGHDT and YYEEEE. V lost 0 bases and J lost 7 bases; the stretch between them is 22 bases long. Points the paper makes about the study in general: Most expanded thyroid clonotypes with frequency above 0.001 were also detected in blood, suggesting blood repertoires may reflect the thyroid immune response. In cross-validation, the 13-signature model distinguished ophthalmopathy from stable hyperthyroidism with approximately 88% sensitivity and just under 84% specificity, and in the test set the corresponding values were about 80% and 75%. In validation, the model predicted ophthalmopathy progression with about 64% sensitivity and approximately 78% specificity; around twelve predicted patients were CT-confirmed with GO in a median of about 6.1 months. No statistical method was used to set the sample size in advance, and the investigators knew which group each participant was assigned to.

For repertoire sequencing, TCR beta CDR3 regions were amplified from RNA transcripts. A first-round RT-PCR used HTBI primers with the Qiagen OneStep RT-PCR kit, followed by a second-round multiplex PCR, size selection and purification. Libraries were sequenced paired-end with 100 bp reads on an Illumina HiSeq2000. The paper's processing steps were these. SOAPnuke was used to process the reads, removing any read that contained adapters or uncalled bases, had a mean Phred below 15, or lacked an exact match to the constant primer or identifier. COPE v1.2.5 was used to merge high-quality paired reads. Unique nucleotide sequences were defined as clonotypes and aligned to IMGT TRB V, D and J references using MiTCR v1.1. Analysis was restricted to V-J combinations with a frequency above 0.0001, which covered 99.2% of repertoires. For each V-J combination, a TCR clonal expansion and chaos score was defined as F50 clonal expansion divided by the chaos observed in the TCRdist matrix. Features were reduced by Welch's t-statistics and random forest to around 13 V-J combinations, which fed a naive Bayes classifier. The Morisita-Horn index was used to measure how similar the thyroid and blood repertoires were. TCRdb reanalyzed the raw reads on its own, using fastp at Q25 for trimming and MiXCR for clone calling, and kept in-frame beta chains. Identical CDR3 protein sequences are pooled into one entry, listed with their most common genes and DNA. What appears here as the V and J calls and clone size reflects TCRdb's work, not the paper's. The sample table contains hundreds of thousands of distinct CDR3 sequences; only one count was recorded for 22% of them. The top ten hold approximately 6.5% of the sample.

A patient counted as having stable hyperthyroidism if there was no progression to ophthalmopathy within 18 months of follow-up. Patients with hyperthyroidism were aged 18 to 65 years, had been newly diagnosed, and had a disease duration of less than 2 months. Patients with other autoimmune diseases, uncontrolled infections, pregnancy or lactation were excluded from the study. Diagnosis relied on clinical symptoms, serum thyroxine, TRAb, thyroid ultrasound and orbital computed tomography. Using Ficoll-Paque density gradient centrifugation, PBMCs were isolated from about 9.2 ml of fresh peripheral blood. Total RNA was extracted with Trizol reagent and quality-checked on an Agilent 2100 Bioanalyzer.

The clonotype originates from a woman under 30 with stable Graves' hyperthyroidism. Some clones in this sample may be carry-over from other donors' samples. Donor details come from another sample of the same person, matched by shared clones. The chain couples TRBV5-6 to TRBJ1-1, and TRBD1 may be the D gene, going by 5 matching bases. Sequencing input: peripheral blood. The CDR3 region: CASSLGTFGQGVGEAFF. DNA sequence: TGTGCCAGCAGCTTGGGGACTTTTGGGCAGGGCGTTGGTGAAGCTTTCTTT.